What follows are 2 T cell receptor beta chains derived from one specimen sequenced in a study of blood T cell repertoires in COVID-19 (dated by TCRdb to about 2020). To prepare the library, the immunoSEQ multiplex PCR assay was applied. In TCRdb, the immuneACCESS table is reduced to in-frame sequences with V and J assigned. These tables do not hold every clone; where another copy was compared, an unresolved V gene accounts for under half, and the others remain unexplained. This sample lists 200,000 to 250,000 clones; 75% to 90% were detected once. The ten most abundant clones make up 4.1% of the sample. Source material: PBMCs or T cells enriched from blood (not recorded which). The receptors were sampled from a woman younger than 45 who had recovered from COVID-19.

This chain connects TRBV29-1 to TRBJ1-1; 7 bases line up with TRBD1. Looked up from germline, CDR1 is SQVTM and CDR2 is ANQGSEA. With V trimmed by 6 bases and J by 0 bases, 4 bases remained unmatched. This CDR3 is built from 13 residues. CDR3 region: CSVWTGLNTEAFF. DNA of the CDR3: TGCAGCGTCTGGACAGGTCTGAACACTGAAGCTTTCTTT.

V gene TRBV2 combines with J gene TRBJ1-5, with no clear D. V was trimmed by 6 bases and J by 4 bases, leaving 10 bases between them. Per germline, CDR1 SNHLY and CDR2 FYNNEI. The CDR3 length is 13 residues. The CDR3 loop reads CASSVSGNQPQHF. The DNA for the CDR3 is TGTGCCAGCAGCGTTTCGGGAAATCAGCCCCAGCATTTT.